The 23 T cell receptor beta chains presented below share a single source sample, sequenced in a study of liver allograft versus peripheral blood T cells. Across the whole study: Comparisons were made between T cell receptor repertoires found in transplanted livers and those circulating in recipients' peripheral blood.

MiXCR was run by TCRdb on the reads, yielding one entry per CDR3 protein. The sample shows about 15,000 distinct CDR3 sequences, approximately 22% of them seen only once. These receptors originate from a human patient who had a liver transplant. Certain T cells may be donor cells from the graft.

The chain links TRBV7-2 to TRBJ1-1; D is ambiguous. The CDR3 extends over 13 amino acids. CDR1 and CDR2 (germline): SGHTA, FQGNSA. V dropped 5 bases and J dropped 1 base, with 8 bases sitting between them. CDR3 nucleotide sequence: TGTGCCAGCAGCGCCCCGGGGAACACTGAAGCTTTCTTT. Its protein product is CASSAPGNTEAFF.

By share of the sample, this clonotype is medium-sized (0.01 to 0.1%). CDR3 sequence: CASVRILNSNQPQHF. DNA of the CDR3: TGTGCCAGCGTACGGATACTGAATAGCAATCAGCCCCAGCATTTT. This rearrangement joins TRBV6-1 to TRBJ1-5; D not certain. Germline V gene lookup returns CDR1 MNHNS and CDR2 SASEGT. The CDR3 runs 15 residues. V was pared by 8 bases and J by 0 bases, with 14 bases between.

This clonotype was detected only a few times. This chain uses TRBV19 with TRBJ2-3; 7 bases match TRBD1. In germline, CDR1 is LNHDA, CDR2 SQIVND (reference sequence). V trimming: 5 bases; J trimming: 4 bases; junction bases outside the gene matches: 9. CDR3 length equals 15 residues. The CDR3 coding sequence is TGTGCCAGTAGTTCTCGGAACAGGGGATCAGATACGCAGTATTTT. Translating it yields CASSSRNRGSDTQYF.

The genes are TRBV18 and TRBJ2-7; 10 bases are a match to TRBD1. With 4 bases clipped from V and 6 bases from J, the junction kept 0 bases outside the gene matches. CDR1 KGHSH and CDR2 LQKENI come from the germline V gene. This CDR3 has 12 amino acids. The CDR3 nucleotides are TGTGCCAGCTCACGGGACAGGGGCGAGCAGTACTTC. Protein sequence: CASSRDRGEQYF.

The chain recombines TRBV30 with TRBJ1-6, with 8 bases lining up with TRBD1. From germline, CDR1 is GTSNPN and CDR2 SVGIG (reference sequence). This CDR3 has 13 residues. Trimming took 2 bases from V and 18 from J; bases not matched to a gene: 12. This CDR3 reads CAWSRDRTPGYHF. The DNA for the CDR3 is TGTGCCTGGAGTAGGGACAGGACTCCAGGGTACCACTTT.

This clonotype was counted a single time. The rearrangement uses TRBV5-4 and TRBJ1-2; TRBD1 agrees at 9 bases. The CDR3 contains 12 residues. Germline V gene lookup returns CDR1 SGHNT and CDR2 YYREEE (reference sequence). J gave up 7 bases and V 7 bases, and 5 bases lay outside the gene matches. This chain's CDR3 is CASGDREVGYTF. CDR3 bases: TGTGCCAGCGGGGACAGGGAGGTTGGCTACACCTTC.

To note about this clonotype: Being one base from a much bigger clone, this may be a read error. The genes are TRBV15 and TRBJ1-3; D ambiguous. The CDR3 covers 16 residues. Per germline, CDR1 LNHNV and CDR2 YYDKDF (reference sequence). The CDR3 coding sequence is TGTGTCACCAGCAGAGATGGGCCCCTCTCTGGAAACACCATATATTTT. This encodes CVTSRDGPLSGNTIYF. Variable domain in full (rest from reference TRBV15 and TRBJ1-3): DAMVIQNPRYQVTQFGKPVTLSCSQTLNHNVMYWYQQKSSQAPKLLFHYYDKDFNNEADTPDNFQSRRPNTSFCFLDIRSPGLGDTAMYLCVTSRDGPLSGNTIYFGEGSWLTVV.

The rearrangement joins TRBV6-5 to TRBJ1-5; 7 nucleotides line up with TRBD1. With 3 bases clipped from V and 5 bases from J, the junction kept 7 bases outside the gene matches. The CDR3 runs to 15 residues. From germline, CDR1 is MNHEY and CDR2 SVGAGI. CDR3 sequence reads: CASSYKWDSDQPQHF. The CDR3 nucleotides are TGTGCCAGCAGTTATAAGTGGGACAGCGATCAGCCCCAGCATTTT.

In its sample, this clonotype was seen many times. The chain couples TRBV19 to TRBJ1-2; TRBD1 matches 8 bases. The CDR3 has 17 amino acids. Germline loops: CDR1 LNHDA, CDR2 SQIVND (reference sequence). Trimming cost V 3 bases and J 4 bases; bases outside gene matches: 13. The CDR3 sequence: CASSIERGRQGSYGYTF. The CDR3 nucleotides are TGTGCCAGTAGTATCGAGAGGGGGAGACAGGGGAGCTATGGCTACACCTTC.

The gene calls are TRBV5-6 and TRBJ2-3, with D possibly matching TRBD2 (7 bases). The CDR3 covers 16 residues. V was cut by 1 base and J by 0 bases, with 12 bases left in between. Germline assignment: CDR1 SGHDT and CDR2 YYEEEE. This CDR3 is CASSLRAGASTDTQYF. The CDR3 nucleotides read TGTGCCAGCAGCTTGAGGGCGGGGGCTAGCACAGATACGCAGTATTTT.

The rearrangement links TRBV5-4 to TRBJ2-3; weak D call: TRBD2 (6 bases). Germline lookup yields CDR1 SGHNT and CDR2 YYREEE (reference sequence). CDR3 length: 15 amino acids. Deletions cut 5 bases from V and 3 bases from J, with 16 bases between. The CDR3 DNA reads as TGTGCCAGCAGACCCCCGGGACTTAAGACAGATACGCAGTATTTT. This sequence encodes CASRPPGLKTDTQYF.

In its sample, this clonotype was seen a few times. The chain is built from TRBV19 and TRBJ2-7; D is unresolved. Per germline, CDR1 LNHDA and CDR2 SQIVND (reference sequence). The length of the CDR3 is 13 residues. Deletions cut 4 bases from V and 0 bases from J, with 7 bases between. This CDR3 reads CASSKTDSYEQYF. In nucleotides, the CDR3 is TGTGCCAGTAGTAAAACAGACTCCTACGAGCAGTACTTC.

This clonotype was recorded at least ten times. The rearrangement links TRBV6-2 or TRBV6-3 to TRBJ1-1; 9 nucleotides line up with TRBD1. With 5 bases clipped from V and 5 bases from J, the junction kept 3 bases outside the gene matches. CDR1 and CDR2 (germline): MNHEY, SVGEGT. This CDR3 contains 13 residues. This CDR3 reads CASSPDRGTEAFF. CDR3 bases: TGTGCCAGCAGTCCAGACAGGGGGACTGAAGCTTTCTTT.

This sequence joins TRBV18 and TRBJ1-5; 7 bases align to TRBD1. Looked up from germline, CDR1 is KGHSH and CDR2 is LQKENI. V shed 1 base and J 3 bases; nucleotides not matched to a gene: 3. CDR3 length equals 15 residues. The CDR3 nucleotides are TGTGCCAGCTCACCACAGGGGGCGAACAATCAGCCCCAGCATTTT. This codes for CASSPQGANNQPQHF.

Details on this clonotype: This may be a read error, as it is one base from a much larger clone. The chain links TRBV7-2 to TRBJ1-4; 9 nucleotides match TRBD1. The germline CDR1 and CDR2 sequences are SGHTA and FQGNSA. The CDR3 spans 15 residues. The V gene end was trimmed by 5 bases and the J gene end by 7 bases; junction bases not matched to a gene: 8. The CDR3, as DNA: TGTGCCAGCAGCCCCCGACAGGGGGTGGGTGAAAAACTGTTTTTT. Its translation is CASSPRQGVGEKLFF.

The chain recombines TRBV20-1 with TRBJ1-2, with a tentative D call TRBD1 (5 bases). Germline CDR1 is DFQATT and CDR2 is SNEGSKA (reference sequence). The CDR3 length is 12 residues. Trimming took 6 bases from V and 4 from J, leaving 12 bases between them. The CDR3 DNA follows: TGCAGTGCGCCGACGAGGGGCTATGGCTACACCTTC. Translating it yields CSAPTRGYGYTF.

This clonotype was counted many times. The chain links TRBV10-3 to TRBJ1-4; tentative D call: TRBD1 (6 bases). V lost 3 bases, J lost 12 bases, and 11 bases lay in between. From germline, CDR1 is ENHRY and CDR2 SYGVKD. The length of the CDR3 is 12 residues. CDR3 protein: CAISDRGEELFF. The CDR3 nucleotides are TGTGCCATCAGTGACAGGGGAGAGGAACTGTTTTTT.

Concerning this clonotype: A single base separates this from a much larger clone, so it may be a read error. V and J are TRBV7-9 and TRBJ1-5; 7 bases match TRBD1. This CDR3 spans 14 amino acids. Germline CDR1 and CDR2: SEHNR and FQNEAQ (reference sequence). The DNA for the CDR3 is TGTGCCAGCAGCACCCGGGACAGCAAACAGCCCCAGCATTTT. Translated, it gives CASSTRDSKQPQHF.

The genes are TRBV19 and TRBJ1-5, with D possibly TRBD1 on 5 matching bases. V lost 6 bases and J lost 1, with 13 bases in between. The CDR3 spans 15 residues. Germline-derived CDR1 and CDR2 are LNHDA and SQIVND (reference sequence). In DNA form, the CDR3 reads TGTGCCAGTAGCCCAGGGCCGGTCAGCAATCAGCCCCAGCATTTT. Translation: CASSPGPVSNQPQHF.

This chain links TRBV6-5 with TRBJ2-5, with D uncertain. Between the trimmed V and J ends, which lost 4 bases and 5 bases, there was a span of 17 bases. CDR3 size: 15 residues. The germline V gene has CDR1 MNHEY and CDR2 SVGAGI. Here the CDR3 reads CASSSNLKAWETQYF. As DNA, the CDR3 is TGTGCCAGCAGTTCCAATCTCAAGGCTTGGGAGACCCAGTACTTC.

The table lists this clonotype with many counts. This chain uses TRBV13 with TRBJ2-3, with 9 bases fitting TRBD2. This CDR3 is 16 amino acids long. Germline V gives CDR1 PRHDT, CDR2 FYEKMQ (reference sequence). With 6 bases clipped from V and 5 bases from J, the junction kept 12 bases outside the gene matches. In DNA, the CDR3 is TGTGCCAGCAGGCCGGGACTAGCTGGGGCAGGAGATACGCAGTATTTT. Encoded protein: CASRPGLAGAGDTQYF. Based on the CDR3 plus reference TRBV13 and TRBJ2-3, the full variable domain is AAGVIQSPRHLIKEKRETATLKCYPIPRHDTVYWYQQGPGQDPQFLISFYEKMQSDKGSIPDRFSAQQFSDYHSELNMSSLELGDSALYFCASRPGLAGAGDTQYFGPGTRLTVL.

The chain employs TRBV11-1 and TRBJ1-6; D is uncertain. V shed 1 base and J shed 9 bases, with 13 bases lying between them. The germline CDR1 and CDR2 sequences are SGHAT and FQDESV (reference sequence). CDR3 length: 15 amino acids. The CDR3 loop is CASSLGGVGSSPLHF. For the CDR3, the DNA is TGTGCCAGCAGCTTAGGAGGTGTGGGGTCTTCACCCCTCCACTTT.

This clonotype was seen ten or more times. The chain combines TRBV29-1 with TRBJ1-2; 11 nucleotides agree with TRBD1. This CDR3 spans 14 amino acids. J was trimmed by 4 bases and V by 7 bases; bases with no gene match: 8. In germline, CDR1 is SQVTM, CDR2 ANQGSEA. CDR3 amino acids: CSAVDRGRGYGYTF. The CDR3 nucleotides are TGCAGCGCCGTGGACAGGGGGCGAGGCTATGGCTACACCTTC.